This TCR beta chain was captured in a study of blood T cell repertoires in COVID-19. Study as a whole: Donors in the United States, Italy and Spain gave samples during acute or convalescent COVID-19.

Individuals aged 18 to 89 years were recruited from roughly 22 US areas. Cohorts were determined from participant-reported clinical history. Cohort 3 recovery required two negative PCRs, clearance, or symptom resolution. Germline V gene sequence: CDR1 SEHNR, CDR2 FQNEAQ (reference sequence). The V end was cut by 6 bases, the J end by 8 bases, with 19 bases between. This CDR3 comprises 14 residues. The data were produced by immunoSEQ multiplex PCR, yet TCRdb's version contains in-frame clones alone and is incomplete. This sample has some 430,000 clones, with roughly 87% found just once. This clonotype was obtained from a man younger than 35 who had recovered from COVID-19. The chain recombines TRBV7-9 with TRBJ1-2, with D unresolved. The material sequenced was PBMCs or T cells enriched from blood (not recorded which). CDR3 in DNA: TGTGCCAGCAGGCCCGACCGGGAGTGGCGGGGCTACACCTTC. Protein: CASRPDREWRGYTF.